Detailed here is one TCR beta chain. The antigen is not known. This record comes from a study of shared clonotypes between healthy human individuals. General study findings and limits: In this cohort, only blood was sampled, and tissue repertoires likely differ. Clonotypes not shared had lower generation probabilities than those common to all four donors. Sorted-subset sequencing was shown by rarefaction to be incomplete despite large depth.

The assay was immunoSEQ multiplex PCR, and TCRdb's table has in-frame clones only and misses some. Of around 550,000 clones in the sample, around 96% were seen once. This CDR3 spans 13 amino acids. Germline values: CDR1 SQVTM, CDR2 ANQGSEA. The V and J ends lost 2 bases and 5 bases respectively, with 12 bases between them. Naive CD8 cells comprised CD45RO-negative, CCR7-positively selected cells, excluding terminally differentiated effector memory CD45RA+ cells. The chain joins TRBV29-1 to TRBJ2-5; possibly TRBD2 for D (6 bases). Sequencing used naive CD8+ T cells sorted from blood. This clonotype originated in a woman in her thirties in good health. CDR3 coding DNA: TGCAGCGTTGAAACTAGCATTTTGGAGACCCAGTACTTC. It encodes CSVETSILETQYF. Combining the CDR3 with reference TRBV29-1 and TRBJ2-5 gives the whole variable domain SAVISQKPSRDICQRGTSLTIQCQVDSQVTMMFWYRQQPGQSLTLIATANQGSEATYESGFVIDKFPISRPNLTFSTLTVSNMSPEDSSIYLCSVETSILETQYFGPGTRLLVL.